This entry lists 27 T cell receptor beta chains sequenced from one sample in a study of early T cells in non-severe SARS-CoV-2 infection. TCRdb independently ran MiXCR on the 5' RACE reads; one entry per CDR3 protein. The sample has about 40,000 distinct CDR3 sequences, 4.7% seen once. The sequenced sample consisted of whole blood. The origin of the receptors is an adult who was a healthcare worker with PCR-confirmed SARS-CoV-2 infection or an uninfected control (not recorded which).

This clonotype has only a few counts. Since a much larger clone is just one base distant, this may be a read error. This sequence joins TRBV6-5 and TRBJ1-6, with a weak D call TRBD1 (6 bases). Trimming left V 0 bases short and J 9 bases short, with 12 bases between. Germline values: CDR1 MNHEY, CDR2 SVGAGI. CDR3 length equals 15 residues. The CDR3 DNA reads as TGTGCCAGCAGTTACTCGGACAGTTCGATTTCACCCCTCCACTTT. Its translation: CASSYSDSSISPLHF.

The CDR3 sequence: CASSTTGGSRTDTQYF. The CDR3 nucleotides are TGTGCCAGCAGCACCACGGGGGGGTCCCGCACAGATACGCAGTATTTT. J is TRBJ2-3 and V is TRBV5-4, with TRBD2 matching over 8 bases. In germline, CDR1 is SGHNT, CDR2 YYREEE (reference sequence). V shed 4 bases and J 1 base; nucleotides not matched to a gene: 8. The CDR3 contains 16 residues.

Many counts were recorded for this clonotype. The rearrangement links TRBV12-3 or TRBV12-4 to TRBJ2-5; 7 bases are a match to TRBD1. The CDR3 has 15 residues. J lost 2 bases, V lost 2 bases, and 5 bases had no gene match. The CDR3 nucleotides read TGTGCCAGCAGTTTACTGACAGGGCCACAAGAGACCCAGTACTTC. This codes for CASSLLTGPQETQYF.

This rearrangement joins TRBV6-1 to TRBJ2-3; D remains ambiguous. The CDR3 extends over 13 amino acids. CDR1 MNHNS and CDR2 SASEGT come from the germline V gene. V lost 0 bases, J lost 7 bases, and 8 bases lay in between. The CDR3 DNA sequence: TGTGCCAGCAGTGAAGCAGGCGCGTATACGCAGTATTTT. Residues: CASSEAGAYTQYF.

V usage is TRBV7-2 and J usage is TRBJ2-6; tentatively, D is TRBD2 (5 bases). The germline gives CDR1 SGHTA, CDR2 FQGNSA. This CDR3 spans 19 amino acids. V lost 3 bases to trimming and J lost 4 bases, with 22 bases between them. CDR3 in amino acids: CASSLRGKALASGANVLTF. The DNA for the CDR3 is TGTGCCAGCAGCTTGAGAGGGAAGGCCCTTGCTTCGGGGGCCAACGTCCTGACTTTC.

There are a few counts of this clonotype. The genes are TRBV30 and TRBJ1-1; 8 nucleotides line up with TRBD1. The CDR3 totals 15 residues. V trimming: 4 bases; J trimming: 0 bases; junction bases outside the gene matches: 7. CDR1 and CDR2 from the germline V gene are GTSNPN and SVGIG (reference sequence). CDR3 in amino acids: CAWTTGGLMNTEAFF. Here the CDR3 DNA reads TGTGCCTGGACTACAGGGGGATTGATGAACACTGAAGCTTTCTTT.

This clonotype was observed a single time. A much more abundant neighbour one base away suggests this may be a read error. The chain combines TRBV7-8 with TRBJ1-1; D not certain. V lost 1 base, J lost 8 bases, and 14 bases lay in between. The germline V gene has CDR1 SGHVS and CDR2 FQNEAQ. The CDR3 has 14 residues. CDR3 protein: CASSLVPEDIEAFF. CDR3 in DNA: TGTGCCAGCAGCTTAGTTCCGGAGGATATAGAAGCTTTCTTT. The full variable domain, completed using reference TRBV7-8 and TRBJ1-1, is GAGVSQSPRYKVAKRGQDVALRCDPISGHVSLFWYQQALGQGPEFLTYFQNEAQLDKSGLPSDRFFAERPEGSVSTLKIQRTQQEDSAVYLCASSLVPEDIEAFFGQGTRLTVV.

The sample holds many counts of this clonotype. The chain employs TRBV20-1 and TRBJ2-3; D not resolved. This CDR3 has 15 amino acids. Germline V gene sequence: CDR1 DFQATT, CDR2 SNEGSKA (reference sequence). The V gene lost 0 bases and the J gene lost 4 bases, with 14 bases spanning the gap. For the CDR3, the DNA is TGCAGTGCTAGAGATTTAGGGTTTTCTGCAGATACGCAGTATTTT. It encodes CSARDLGFSADTQYF.

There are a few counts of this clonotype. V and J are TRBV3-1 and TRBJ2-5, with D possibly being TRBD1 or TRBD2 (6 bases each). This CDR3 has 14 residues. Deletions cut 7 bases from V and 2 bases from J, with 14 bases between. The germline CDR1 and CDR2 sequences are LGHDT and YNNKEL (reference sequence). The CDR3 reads CASTDQGRQETQYF. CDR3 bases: TGTGCCAGCACCGACCAGGGGAGGCAAGAGACCCAGTACTTC.

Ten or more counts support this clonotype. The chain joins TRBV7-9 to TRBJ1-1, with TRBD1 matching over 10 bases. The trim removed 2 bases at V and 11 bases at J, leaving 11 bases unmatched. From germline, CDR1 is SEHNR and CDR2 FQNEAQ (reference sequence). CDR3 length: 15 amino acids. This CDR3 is CASSLPRDRGDGAFF. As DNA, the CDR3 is TGTGCCAGCAGCTTACCCCGGGACAGGGGAGATGGGGCTTTCTTT. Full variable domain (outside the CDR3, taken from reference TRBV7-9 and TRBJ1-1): DTGVSQNPRHKITKRGQNVTFRCDPISEHNRLYWYRQTLGQGPEFLTYFQNEAQLEKSRLLSDRFSAERPKGSFSTLEIQRTEQGDSAMYLCASSLPRDRGDGAFFGQGTRLTVV.

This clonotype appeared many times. CDR3 residues: CASSEIGGVNEQFF. The CDR3 DNA reads TGTGCCAGCAGTGAGATTGGCGGAGTCAATGAGCAGTTCTTC. The chain has TRBV25-1 and TRBJ2-1; D is unresolved. The germline V gene has CDR1 MGHDK and CDR2 SYGVNS. Trimming removed 3 bases at V and 6 bases at J, with 12 bases between. This CDR3 is built from 14 residues.

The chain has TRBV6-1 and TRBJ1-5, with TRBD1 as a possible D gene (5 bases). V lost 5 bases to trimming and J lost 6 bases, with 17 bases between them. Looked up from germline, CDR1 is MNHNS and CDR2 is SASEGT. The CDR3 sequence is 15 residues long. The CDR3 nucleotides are TGTGCCAGCAGTCCCTCCAGGGATTCGAGTCAGCCCCAGCATTTT. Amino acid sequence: CASSPSRDSSQPQHF.

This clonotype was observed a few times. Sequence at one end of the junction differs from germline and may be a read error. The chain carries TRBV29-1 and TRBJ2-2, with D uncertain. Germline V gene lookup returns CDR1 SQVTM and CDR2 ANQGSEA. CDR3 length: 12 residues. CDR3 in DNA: TGCAGCGCTGAAGTGCACAGCCGGGAGCTGTTTTTT. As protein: CSAEVHSRELFF.

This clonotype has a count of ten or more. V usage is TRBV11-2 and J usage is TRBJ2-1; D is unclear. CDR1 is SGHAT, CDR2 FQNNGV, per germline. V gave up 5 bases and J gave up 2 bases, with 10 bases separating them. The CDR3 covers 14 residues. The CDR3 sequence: CASSARVAYNEQFF. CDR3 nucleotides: TGTGCCAGCAGCGCCCGGGTCGCCTACAATGAGCAGTTCTTC.

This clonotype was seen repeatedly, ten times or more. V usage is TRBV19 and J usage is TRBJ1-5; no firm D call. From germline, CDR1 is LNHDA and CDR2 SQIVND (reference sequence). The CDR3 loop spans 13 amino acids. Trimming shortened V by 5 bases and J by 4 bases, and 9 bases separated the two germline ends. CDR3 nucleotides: TGTGCCAGTAGTTTTGGACCTAATCAGCCCCAGCATTTT. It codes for CASSFGPNQPQHF.

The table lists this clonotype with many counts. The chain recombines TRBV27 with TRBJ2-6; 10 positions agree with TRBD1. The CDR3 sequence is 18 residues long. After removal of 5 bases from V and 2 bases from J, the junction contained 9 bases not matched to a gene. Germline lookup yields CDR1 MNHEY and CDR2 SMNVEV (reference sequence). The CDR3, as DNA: TGTGCCAGCAGTAAACCGGGACAGGGGTTTCCTGGGGCCAACGTCCTGACTTTC. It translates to CASSKPGQGFPGANVLTF.

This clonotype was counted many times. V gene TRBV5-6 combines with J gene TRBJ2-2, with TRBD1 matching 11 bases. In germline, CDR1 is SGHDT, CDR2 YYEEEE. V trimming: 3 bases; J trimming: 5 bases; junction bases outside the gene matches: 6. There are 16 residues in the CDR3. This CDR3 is CASSYDGTGGTGELFF. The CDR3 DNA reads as TGTGCCAGCAGCTACGACGGGACAGGGGGGACCGGGGAGCTGTTTTTT.

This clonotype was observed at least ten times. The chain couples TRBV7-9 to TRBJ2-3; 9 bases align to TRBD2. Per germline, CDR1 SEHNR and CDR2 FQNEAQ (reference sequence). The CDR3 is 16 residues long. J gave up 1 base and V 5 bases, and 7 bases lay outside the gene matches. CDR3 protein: CASSIQAGGGTDTQYF. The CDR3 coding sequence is TGTGCCAGCAGCATACAAGCGGGAGGAGGCACAGATACGCAGTATTTT.

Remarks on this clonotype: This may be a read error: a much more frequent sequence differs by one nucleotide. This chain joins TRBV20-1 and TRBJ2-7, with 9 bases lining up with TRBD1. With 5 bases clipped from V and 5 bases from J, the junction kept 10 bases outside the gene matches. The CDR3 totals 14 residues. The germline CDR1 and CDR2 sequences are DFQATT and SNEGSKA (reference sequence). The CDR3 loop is CSALRTGARNEQYF. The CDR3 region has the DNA TGCAGTGCTCTCCGGACAGGGGCAAGGAACGAGCAGTACTTC.

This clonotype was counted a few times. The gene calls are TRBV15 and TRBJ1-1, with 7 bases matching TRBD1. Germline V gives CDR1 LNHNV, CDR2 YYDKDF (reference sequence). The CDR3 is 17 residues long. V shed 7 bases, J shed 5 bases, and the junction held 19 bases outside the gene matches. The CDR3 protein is CATTSGIGIGGRTEAFF. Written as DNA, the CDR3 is TGTGCCACCACTTCGGGGATCGGGATAGGGGGCCGGACTGAAGCTTTCTTT.

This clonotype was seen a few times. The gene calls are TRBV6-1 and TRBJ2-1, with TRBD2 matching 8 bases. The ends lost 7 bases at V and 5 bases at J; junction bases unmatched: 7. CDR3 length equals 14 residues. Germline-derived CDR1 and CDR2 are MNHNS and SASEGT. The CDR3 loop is CASTGGRNHNEQFF. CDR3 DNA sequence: TGTGCCAGCACCGGCGGGAGGAATCACAATGAGCAGTTCTTC.

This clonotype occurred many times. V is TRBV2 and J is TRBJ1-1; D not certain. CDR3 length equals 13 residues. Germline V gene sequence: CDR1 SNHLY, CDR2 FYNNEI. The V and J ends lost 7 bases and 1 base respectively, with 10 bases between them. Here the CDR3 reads CASIHPRNTEAFF. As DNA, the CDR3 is TGTGCCAGCATCCACCCCAGGAACACTGAAGCTTTCTTT. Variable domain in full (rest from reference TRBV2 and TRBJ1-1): EPEVTQTPSHQVTQMGQEVILRCVPISNHLYFYWYRQILGQKVEFLVSFYNNEISEKSEIFDDQFSVERPDGSNFTLKIRSTKLEDSAMYFCASIHPRNTEAFFGQGTRLTVV.

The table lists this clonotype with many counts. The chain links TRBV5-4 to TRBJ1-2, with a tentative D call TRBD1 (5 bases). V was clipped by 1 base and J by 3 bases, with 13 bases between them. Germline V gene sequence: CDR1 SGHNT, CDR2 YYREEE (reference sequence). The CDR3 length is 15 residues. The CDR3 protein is CASSLSWGIDYGYTF. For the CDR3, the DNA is TGTGCCAGCAGCTTGTCTTGGGGGATCGACTATGGCTACACCTTC.

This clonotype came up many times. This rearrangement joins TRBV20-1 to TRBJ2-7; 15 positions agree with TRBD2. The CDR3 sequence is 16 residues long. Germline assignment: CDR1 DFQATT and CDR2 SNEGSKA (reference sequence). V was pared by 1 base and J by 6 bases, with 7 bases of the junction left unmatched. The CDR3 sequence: CSARATSGLAGGEQYF. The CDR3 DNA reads TGCAGTGCTAGAGCCACGTCGGGACTAGCGGGGGGCGAGCAGTACTTC.

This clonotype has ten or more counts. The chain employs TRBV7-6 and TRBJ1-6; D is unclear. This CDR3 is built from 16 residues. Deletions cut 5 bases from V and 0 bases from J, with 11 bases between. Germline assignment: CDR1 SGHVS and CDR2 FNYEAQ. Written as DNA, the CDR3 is TGTGCCAGCAGCCAAGACCCCAGCTCCTATAATTCACCCCTCCACTTT. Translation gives CASSQDPSSYNSPLHF.

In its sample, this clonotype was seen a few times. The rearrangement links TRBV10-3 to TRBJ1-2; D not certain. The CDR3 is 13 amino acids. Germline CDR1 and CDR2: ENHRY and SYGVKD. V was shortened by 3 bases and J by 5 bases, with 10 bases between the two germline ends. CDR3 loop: CAISDTAIYGYTF. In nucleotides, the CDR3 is TGTGCCATCAGTGACACAGCGATATATGGCTACACCTTC.

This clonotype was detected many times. The CDR3, as DNA: TGTGCCAGCAGCGTCGGCGGGGGGGCCTACAATGAGCAGTTCTTC. Translation gives CASSVGGGAYNEQFF. This chain joins TRBV9 and TRBJ2-1; TRBD2 aligns across 9 bases. Per the germline V gene, CDR1 is SGDLS and CDR2 is YYNGEE. The CDR3 length is 15 residues. Germline trimming cut 2 bases from V and 2 bases from J; bases unmatched to any gene: 2.